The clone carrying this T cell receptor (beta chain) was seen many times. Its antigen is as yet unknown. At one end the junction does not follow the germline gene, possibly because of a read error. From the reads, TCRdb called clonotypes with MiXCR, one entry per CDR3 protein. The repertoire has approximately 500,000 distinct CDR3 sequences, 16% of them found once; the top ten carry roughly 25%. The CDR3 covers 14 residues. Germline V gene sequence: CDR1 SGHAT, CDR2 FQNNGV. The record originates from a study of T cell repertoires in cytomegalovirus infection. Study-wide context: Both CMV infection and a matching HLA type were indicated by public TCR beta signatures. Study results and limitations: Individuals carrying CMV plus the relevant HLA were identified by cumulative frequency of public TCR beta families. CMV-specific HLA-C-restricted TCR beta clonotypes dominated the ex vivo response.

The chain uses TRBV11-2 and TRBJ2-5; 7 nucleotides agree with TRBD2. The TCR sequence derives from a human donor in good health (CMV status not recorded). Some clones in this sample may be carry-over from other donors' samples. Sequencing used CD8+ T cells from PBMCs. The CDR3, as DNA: TGTGCCAGCAGCTTAGGCGGGGGTTCGTCCAGGAGGCCCTTC. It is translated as CASSLGGGSSRRPF.